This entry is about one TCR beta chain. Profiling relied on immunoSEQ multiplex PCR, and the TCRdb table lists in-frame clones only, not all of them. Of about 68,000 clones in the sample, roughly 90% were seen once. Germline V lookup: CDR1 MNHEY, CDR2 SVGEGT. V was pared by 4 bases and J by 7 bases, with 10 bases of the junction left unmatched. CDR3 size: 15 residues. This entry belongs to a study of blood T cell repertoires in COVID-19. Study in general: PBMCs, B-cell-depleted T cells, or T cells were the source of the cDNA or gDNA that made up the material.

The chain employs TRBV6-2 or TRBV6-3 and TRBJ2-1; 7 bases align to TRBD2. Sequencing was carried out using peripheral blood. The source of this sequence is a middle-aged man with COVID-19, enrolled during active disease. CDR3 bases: TGTGCCAGCAGTTCCGGGACTACCTCGCGGAATGAGCAGTTCTTC. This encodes CASSSGTTSRNEQFF.